The next 31 T cell receptor beta chains were all read from a single sample in a study of T cells in tuberculosis. Using immunoSEQ multiplex PCR, the repertoire was profiled, and TCRdb retains in-frame clones only, with some absent. The sample records 45,000 or so clones, roughly 95% being singletons. What was sequenced was PBMCs. These TCRs come from a donor aged 10 to 29 with latent tuberculosis or without tuberculosis infection.

V is TRBV2 and J is TRBJ2-1; 10 bases are a match to TRBD2. From germline, CDR1 is SNHLY and CDR2 FYNNEI. The CDR3 has 15 residues. V shed 8 bases, J shed 1 base, and the junction held 5 bases outside the gene matches. The CDR3 sequence is CASVRTSGSYNEQFF. The CDR3 region has the DNA TGTGCCAGCGTCCGGACTAGCGGTTCCTACAATGAGCAGTTCTTC.

The chain is built from TRBV4-1 and TRBJ1-4; TRBD1 might be the D (5 bases). The CDR3 has 16 amino acids. Trimming left V 0 bases short and J 10 bases short, with 18 bases between. Germline CDR1 is MGHRA and CDR2 is YSYEKL. In nucleotides, the CDR3 is TGCGCCAGCAGCCAAGATCGCCGCCCGGGGGGTGGAAAACTGTTTTTT. As protein: CASSQDRRPGGGKLFF.

This clone was found once. J is TRBJ2-2 and V is TRBV5-4; possible D gene TRBD1, 5 bases. Trimming pared 4 bases from V and 0 bases from J, leaving 13 bases between. The CDR3 is made up of 16 amino acids. Germline V CDR1 and CDR2: SGHNT, YYREEE (reference sequence). In DNA form, the CDR3 reads TGTGCCAGCAGCCTCGGACAAAACTCGAACACCGGGGAGCTGTTTTTT. Translating it yields CASSLGQNSNTGELFF.

This chain connects TRBV5-1 to TRBJ1-6; D might be TRBD1 (6 bases). This CDR3 is 15 amino acids long. Deletions cut 2 bases from V and 4 bases from J, with 10 bases between. Looked up from germline, CDR1 is SGHRS and CDR2 is YFSETQ. The CDR3 here is CASSFSGEYNSPLHF. The CDR3 coding sequence is TGCGCCAGCAGCTTCTCAGGGGAGTATAATTCACCCCTCCACTTT.

V gene TRBV19 combines with J gene TRBJ1-3; no definite D call. Germline loops: CDR1 LNHDA, CDR2 SQIVND (reference sequence). V lost 8 bases and J lost 0, with 20 bases in between. The CDR3 runs 17 residues. This CDR3 is CASAFSGLTSSGNTIYF. The CDR3 DNA follows: TGTGCCAGTGCTTTTTCCGGACTGACGAGCTCTGGAAACACCATATATTTT.

This CDR3 is CASSSARWTGRNEKLFF. CDR3 DNA: TGTGCCAGCAGCTCGGCGCGGTGGACAGGGAGAAATGAAAAACTGTTTTTT. The chain is built from TRBV7-6 and TRBJ1-4; 8 nucleotides align to TRBD1. V lost 4 bases, J lost 5 bases, and 12 bases stayed unmatched. Germline CDR1 reads SGHVS; CDR2 reads FNYEAQ. This CDR3 has 17 amino acids.

In this sample, this clone turned up once. CDR3 amino acids: CAWSDRGPVLMAYEQYF. For the CDR3, the DNA is TGTGCCTGGAGTGACAGGGGGCCCGTTCTAATGGCCTACGAGCAGTACTTC. J is TRBJ2-7 and V is TRBV30, with TRBD1 identical over 9 bases. The CDR3 length is 17 residues. Germline V lookup: CDR1 GTSNPN, CDR2 SVGIG (reference sequence). Trimming at V came to 1 base and at J to 2 bases, leaving 12 bases not matched to a gene. The variable domain in full, completed from reference TRBV30 and TRBJ2-7, reads SQTIHQWPATLVQPVGSPLSLECTVEGTSNPNLYWYRQAAGRGLQLLFYSVGIGQISSEVPQNLSASRPQDRQFILSSKKLLLSDSGFYLCAWSDRGPVLMAYEQYFGPGTRLTVT.

In DNA form, the CDR3 reads TGCGCCAGCAGCCGTATTGGGTCGGGAGGTACCGGGGAGCTGTTTTTT. Its translation: CASSRIGSGGTGELFF. The chain combines TRBV5-1 with TRBJ2-2; 7 bases line up with TRBD2. The CDR3 loop spans 16 amino acids. The V and J ends lost 4 bases and 5 bases, in that order; junction bases with no gene match: 11. CDR1 is SGHRS, CDR2 YFSETQ, per germline.

This clone has just one count. In nucleotides, the CDR3 is TGTGCCAGCAGCGAACAGGGAATCGAGAGCAATCAGCCCCAGCATTTT. It yields the protein CASSEQGIESNQPQHF. V and J are TRBV21-1 and TRBJ1-5; TRBD1 is the table's D call, not checked against the DNA. TRBV21-1 is described as a pseudogene. The CDR3 extends over 16 amino acids.

This chain links TRBV18 with TRBJ2-7, with a tentative D call TRBD2 (6 bases). The CDR3 is 16 residues long. V was shortened by 5 bases and J by 4 bases, with 21 bases between the two germline ends. Germline CDR1 is KGHSH and CDR2 is LQKENI. CDR3 sequence reads: CASSLGLEVREYEQYF. The CDR3 coding sequence is TGTGCCAGCTCATTAGGGCTTGAGGTCCGGGAGTACGAGCAGTACTTC.

The chain joins TRBV7-9 to TRBJ1-1; no clear D gene. The CDR3 totals 14 residues. V lost 3 bases to trimming and J lost 0 bases, with 8 bases between them. Germline lookup yields CDR1 SEHNR and CDR2 FQNEAQ (reference sequence). The CDR3 DNA sequence: TGTGCCAGCAGCTTCGAAAGCCTGAACACTGAAGCTTTCTTT. This sequence encodes CASSFESLNTEAFF.

The chain links TRBV7-2 to TRBJ2-3; D gene uncertain. CDR1 and CDR2 (germline): SGHTA, FQGNSA. The V and J ends lost 5 bases and 2 bases respectively, with 5 bases between them. The length of the CDR3 is 12 residues. CDR3 amino acids: CASSPYTDTQYF. In nucleotides, the CDR3 is TGTGCCAGCAGCCCCTACACAGATACGCAGTATTTT.

The J gene is TRBJ2-2, the V gene TRBV19; 10 bases match TRBD2. J gave up 4 bases and V 3 bases, and 2 bases lay outside the gene matches. Germline V gives CDR1 LNHDA, CDR2 SQIVND (reference sequence). The CDR3 is made up of 15 amino acids. CDR3 bases: TGTGCCAGTAGTATTCTAGCGGGAGTCACCGGGGAGCTGTTTTTT. It translates to CASSILAGVTGELFF.

V gene TRBV14 combines with J gene TRBJ2-7; D is ambiguous. CDR1 is SGHDN and CDR2 is FVKESK in the germline V gene. The CDR3 sequence is 14 residues long. V was cut by 1 base and J by 2 bases, with 9 bases left in between. The CDR3 DNA is TGTGCCAGCAGCCAAGGGAGTGTCCCCTACGAGCAGTACTTC. Amino acids: CASSQGSVPYEQYF.

V usage is TRBV7-6 and J usage is TRBJ2-7, with 8 bases aligning to TRBD2. This CDR3 is built from 15 residues. After removal of 1 base from V and 6 bases from J, the junction contained 8 bases not matched to a gene. Germline CDR1 reads SGHVS; CDR2 reads FNYEAQ. The CDR3, as DNA: TGTGCCAGCAGCTTAGATCCGGGGGGGCCTGGCGAGCAGTACTTC. Protein: CASSLDPGGPGEQYF. The full variable domain, its missing parts supplied by reference TRBV7-6 and TRBJ2-7, is GAGVSQSPRYKVTKRGQDVALRCDPISGHVSLYWYRQALGQGPEFLTYFNYEAQQDKSGLPNDRFSAERPEGSISTLTIQRTEQRDSAMYRCASSLDPGGPGEQYFGPGTRLTVT.

V is TRBV12-5 and J is TRBJ2-5; 9 nucleotides line up with TRBD1. V was pared by 3 bases and J by 4 bases, with 12 bases of the junction left unmatched. This CDR3 spans 17 amino acids. Per germline, CDR1 LGHNT and CDR2 FRNRAP. DNA for the CDR3: TGTGCTAGTGGTTTTTCAAGGGACAGGGCGAGGGGAGAGACCCAGTACTTC. Translated: CASGFSRDRARGETQYF.

The chain recombines TRBV14 with TRBJ2-3, with 7 bases aligning to TRBD1. From germline, CDR1 is SGHDN and CDR2 FVKESK. Unmatched junction bases numbered 11, after V lost 0 bases and J lost 8 bases. The length of the CDR3 is 16 residues. The CDR3 coding sequence is TGTGCCAGCAGCCAAGAAGGGGACAGCCCTTTCTCTACGCAGTATTTT. This codes for CASSQEGDSPFSTQYF. Filled out from reference TRBV14 and TRBJ2-3, the complete variable domain reads EAGVTQFPSHSVIEKGQTVTLRCDPISGHDNLYWYRRVMGKEIKFLLHFVKESKQDESGMPNNRFLAERTGGTYSTLKVQPAELEDSGVYFCASSQEGDSPFSTQYFGPGTRLTVL.

V gene TRBV2 combines with J gene TRBJ1-3; D is unclear. This CDR3 is built from 15 residues. Per germline, CDR1 SNHLY and CDR2 FYNNEI. Trimming shortened V by 6 bases and J by 0 bases, and 12 bases separated the two germline ends. The CDR3 reads CASSPLASSGNTIYF. The CDR3 DNA is TGTGCCAGCAGCCCACTTGCGAGCTCTGGAAACACCATATATTTT.

V and J are TRBV5-4 and TRBJ1-2; D is perhaps TRBD1 (5 bases). The CDR3 consists of 15 residues. CDR1 is SGHNT and CDR2 is YYREEE in the germline V gene (reference sequence). The V and J ends lost 0 bases and 2 bases respectively, with 11 bases between them. Written as DNA, the CDR3 is TGTGCCAGCAGCTTGGTAGCGGGGGTCAACTATGGCTACACCTTC. It codes for CASSLVAGVNYGYTF.

A single count supports this clone. V is TRBV7-3 and J is TRBJ1-6; D ambiguous. Deletions cut 5 bases from V and 7 bases from J, with 9 bases between. This CDR3 has 13 residues. Germline CDR1 and CDR2: SGHTA and FQGTGA. This chain's CDR3 is CASSPRGNSPLHF. Here the CDR3 DNA reads TGTGCCAGCAGCCCACGCGGCAATTCACCCCTCCACTTT.

CDR3 sequence (DNA): TGTGCCAGCAACCCGGGACAGGGTCCACGGGAGACCCAGTACTTC. It encodes CASNPGQGPRETQYF. This chain joins TRBV6-5 and TRBJ2-5, with 9 nucleotides matching TRBD1. There are 15 residues in the CDR3. Germline lookup yields CDR1 MNHEY and CDR2 SVGAGI. The J segment lost 5 bases and the V segment lost 7 bases, leaving 11 bases of the junction unmatched.

The chain uses TRBV7-2 and TRBJ2-7; D is unresolved. The germline CDR1 and CDR2 sequences are SGHTA and FQGNSA. The V end lost 5 bases, the J end lost 4 bases, and 21 bases lay between the germline ends. CDR3 length equals 16 residues. This chain's CDR3 is CASSPENSMYAYEQYF. The DNA of the CDR3 is TGTGCCAGCAGCCCCGAGAACTCCATGTACGCTTACGAGCAGTACTTC.

The chain links TRBV27 to TRBJ1-5; no definite D call. The V gene's germline CDR1 is MNHEY and CDR2 SMNVEV (reference sequence). This CDR3 is built from 15 residues. V was pared by 6 bases and J by 2 bases, with 14 bases between. Here the CDR3 DNA reads TGTGCCAGCAGCCCGAGGAATGCTCGCAATCAGCCCCAGCATTTT. Translation: CASSPRNARNQPQHF.

The chain recombines TRBV15 with TRBJ2-5; no definite D call. Germline V CDR1 and CDR2: LNHNV, YYDKDF (reference sequence). V lost 1 base and J lost 5, with 5 bases in between. The CDR3 is made up of 12 amino acids. The CDR3 loop is CATSRVEETQYF. In DNA form, the CDR3 reads TGTGCCACCAGCAGAGTGGAGGAGACCCAGTACTTC.

V and J are TRBV6-1 and TRBJ1-5, with 8 nucleotides matching TRBD1. Trimming at V came to 2 bases and at J to 6 bases, leaving 15 bases not matched to a gene. The CDR3 loop spans 18 amino acids. Germline lookup yields CDR1 MNHNS and CDR2 SASEGT. The CDR3 bases are TGTGCCAGCAGTGAATCAGTGGGCCAGGGGGCCTTCGCTCAGCCCCAGCATTTT. It specifies CASSESVGQGAFAQPQHF.

The genes are TRBV5-4 and TRBJ1-2; TRBD1 might be the D (6 bases). Trimming took off 4 bases at V and 0 bases at J, with 25 bases between the two ends. In germline, CDR1 is SGHNT, CDR2 YYREEE (reference sequence). This CDR3 spans 19 amino acids. The CDR3: CASSLNFAETGASNYGYTF. Written as DNA, the CDR3 is TGTGCCAGCAGCCTTAATTTTGCAGAGACAGGAGCCTCTAACTATGGCTACACCTTC.

This sequence joins TRBV6-1 and TRBJ2-1; 7 positions match TRBD1. Trimming at V came to 7 bases and at J to 0 bases, leaving 3 bases not matched to a gene. This CDR3 has 14 amino acids. The germline V gene has CDR1 MNHNS and CDR2 SASEGT. As DNA, the CDR3 is TGTGCCAGCATTGACAGGGTCTCCTACAATGAGCAGTTCTTC. Amino acids: CASIDRVSYNEQFF.

The CDR3 spells CASSPYGGANEKLFF. The CDR3 region has the DNA TGTGCCAGCAGCCCCTATGGGGGGGCTAATGAAAAACTGTTTTTT. J is TRBJ1-4 and V is TRBV7-9, with D possibly matching TRBD1 (5 bases). V was shortened by 5 bases and J by 3 bases, with 13 bases between the two germline ends. This CDR3 region has 15 residues. Germline V gives CDR1 SEHNR, CDR2 FQNEAQ (reference sequence).

The V call is TRBV28, the J call TRBJ2-5, with 15 positions matching TRBD2. V shed 6 bases and J 5 bases; nucleotides not matched to a gene: 19. From germline, CDR1 is MDHEN and CDR2 SYDVKM. The CDR3 length is 20 residues. The CDR3 sequence is CASRPFPGLAGGPIGETQYF. The DNA of the CDR3 is TGTGCCAGCAGACCCTTTCCTGGACTAGCGGGAGGGCCTATAGGGGAGACCCAGTACTTC.

The chain is built from TRBV4-1 and TRBJ2-7; D remains ambiguous. There are 13 residues in the CDR3. Germline V lookup: CDR1 MGHRA, CDR2 YSYEKL. Trimming stripped 2 bases from V and 6 bases from J, with 11 bases between. DNA for the CDR3: TGCGCCAGCAGCCAACCCCCGGTGTTCGAGCAGTACTTC. Its translation: CASSQPPVFEQYF.

The chain employs TRBV18 and TRBJ1-5, with 8 positions matching TRBD1. Per germline, CDR1 KGHSH and CDR2 LQKENI. With V trimmed by 6 bases and J by 6 bases, 10 bases remained unmatched. This CDR3 is built from 15 residues. In DNA form, the CDR3 reads TGTGCCAGCTCCCTAAACGACAGGGGAGGTCAGCCCCAGCATTTT. Protein: CASSLNDRGGQPQHF.